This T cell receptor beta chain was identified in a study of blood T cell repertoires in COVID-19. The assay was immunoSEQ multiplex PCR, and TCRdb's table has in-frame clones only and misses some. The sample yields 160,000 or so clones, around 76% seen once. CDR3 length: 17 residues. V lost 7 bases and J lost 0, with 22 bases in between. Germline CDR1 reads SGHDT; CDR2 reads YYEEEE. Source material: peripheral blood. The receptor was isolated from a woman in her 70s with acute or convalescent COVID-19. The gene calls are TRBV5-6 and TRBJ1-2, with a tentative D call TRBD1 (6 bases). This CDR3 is CASSNLRGHSPNYGYTF. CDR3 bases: TGTGCCAGCTCTAACCTCAGGGGCCACTCCCCTAACTATGGCTACACCTTC.